This T cell receptor (beta chain) was obtained from a study of STAT3 mutations in large granular lymphocyte leukemia. Findings of the study overall: In 6 of 18 patients, new TCR clonotypes emerged after therapy. Samples missed the first appearance of the clone. Treatment regimens differed across patients between samplings. In T-cell large granular lymphocyte leukemia, about half of patients showed multiple immunodominant subclonotypes.

In germline, CDR1 is SGHDN, CDR2 FVKESK. With V trimmed by 4 bases and J by 7 bases, 5 bases remained unmatched. The CDR3 extends over 14 amino acids. Worth noting for this clone: No antigen is known for it.

TCRdb's table, derived via immunoSEQ multiplex PCR, lists solely in-frame clones and lacks some. The data show around 29,000 clones, approximately 86% seen once. Sequences were obtained from peripheral blood mononuclear cells. The source of this sequence is a man aged 55 to 70 with T-cell large granular lymphocyte leukemia. Some clones in this sample may be carry-over from other donors' samples. The rearrangement uses TRBV14 and TRBJ1-4; 8 bases match TRBD1. DNA of the CDR3: TGTGCCAGCAGCCTGGACAGGGCGGGTGAAAAACTGTTTTTT. Protein sequence: CASSLDRAGEKLFF.